A single sample gave rise to the 19 T cell receptor beta chains below, sequenced in a study of T cell responses to AZD1222 COVID-19 vaccine. Assay: immunoSEQ multiplex PCR; the TCRdb copy retains only in-frame clones and omits some. The repertoire includes 45,000 to 55,000 clones, around 85% of them detected once, and approximately 20% sits in the top ten. The sample in question was peripheral blood, obtained on day 0 of MenACWY control vaccination. The origin of the receptors is an adult in good health.

V is TRBV28 and J is TRBJ1-2; 8 bases line up with TRBD1. From germline, CDR1 is MDHEN and CDR2 SYDVKM. The V gene end was trimmed by 9 bases and the J gene end by 1 base; junction bases not matched to a gene: 19. This CDR3 contains 18 residues. DNA of the CDR3: TGTGCCAGTATACGATCAGGGGGCCTCTGGGGGAGTAACTATGGCTACACCTTC. Its protein product is CASIRSGGLWGSNYGYTF.

This clone was picked up one time. The CDR3 nucleotides are TGCGCCAGCAGCCCGGAACTAGCAGCCTACGAGCAGTACTTC. This encodes CASSPELAAYEQYF. The chain carries TRBV5-1 and TRBJ2-7, with D possibly TRBD2 on 6 matching bases. This CDR3 has 14 amino acids. Trimming stripped 4 bases from V and 2 bases from J, with 13 bases between. The germline V gene encodes CDR1 SGHRS and CDR2 YFSETQ.

V and J are TRBV28 and TRBJ1-5; tentatively, D is TRBD1 (5 bases). The CDR3 covers 13 residues. Trimming stripped 5 bases from V and 3 bases from J, with 8 bases between. Per germline, CDR1 MDHEN and CDR2 SYDVKM. The CDR3 region is CASSDRNNQPQHF. CDR3 nucleotide sequence: TGTGCCAGCAGTGACAGAAACAATCAGCCCCAGCATTTT.

V gene TRBV6-5 combines with J gene TRBJ2-1; a possible D gene is TRBD1 (6 bases). In germline, CDR1 is MNHEY, CDR2 SVGAGI. The V end lost 10 bases, the J end lost 8 bases, and 15 bases lay between the germline ends. CDR3 length: 12 amino acids. The CDR3 here is CAIHRVMDEQFF. The CDR3 region has the DNA TGTGCCATCCACAGGGTGATGGATGAGCAGTTCTTC.

In DNA, the CDR3 is TGTGCCTGGAGACGGGGGATTGCAGATACGCAGTATTTT. Protein sequence: CAWRRGIADTQYF. The chain links TRBV30 to TRBJ2-3, with TRBD2 as a possible D gene (6 bases). Germline-derived CDR1 and CDR2 are GTSNPN and SVGIG (reference sequence). This CDR3 is 13 amino acids long. V dropped 3 bases and J dropped 4 bases, with 11 bases sitting between them.

The rearrangement uses TRBV10-3 and TRBJ1-4; D is perhaps TRBD1 (5 bases). CDR1 is ENHRY, CDR2 SYGVKD, per germline. The V gene lost 9 bases and the J gene lost 6 bases, with 14 bases spanning the gap. The CDR3 covers 13 residues. The DNA of the CDR3 is TGTGCCATGTCGGACCCGGGGGATGAAAAACTGTTTTTT. This codes for CAMSDPGDEKLFF.

The V and J genes are TRBV28 and TRBJ2-7; 7 bases line up with TRBD1. The ends lost 4 bases at V and 0 bases at J; junction bases unmatched: 3. The CDR3 has 14 residues. Per the germline V gene, CDR1 is MDHEN and CDR2 is SYDVKM. The CDR3: CASSSGTASYEQYF. The DNA for the CDR3 is TGTGCCAGCAGTTCCGGGACAGCCTCCTACGAGCAGTACTTC.

The sample holds one count of this clone. The chain combines TRBV9 with TRBJ2-5; D may be TRBD1 (7 bases). Germline-derived CDR1 and CDR2 are SGDLS and YYNGEE. This CDR3 comprises 16 residues. V was cut by 3 bases and J by 5 bases, with 20 bases left in between. The CDR3: CASSGRGQPRGETQYF. CDR3 DNA: TGTGCCAGCAGCGGGAGGGGTCAGCCCAGGGGGGAGACCCAGTACTTC.

The chain is built from TRBV7-9 and TRBJ2-1; 10 nucleotides match TRBD2. The CDR3 consists of 15 residues. Germline V gene sequence: CDR1 SEHNR, CDR2 FQNEAQ (reference sequence). Trimming removed 0 bases from V and 7 bases from J; junction bases left unmatched: 3. The CDR3 here is CASSLATSGVNEQFF. The CDR3 DNA reads as TGTGCCAGCAGCTTAGCTACTAGCGGGGTTAATGAGCAGTTCTTC.

The chain joins TRBV28 to TRBJ1-5, with D unclear. Germline CDR1 and CDR2: MDHEN and SYDVKM. Trimming removed 8 bases at V and 9 bases at J, with 20 bases between. The CDR3 sequence is 14 residues long. DNA for the CDR3: TGTGCCAGCTATGTTGGGGTCTTGAATTCGCCCCAGCATTTT. This gives the protein CASYVGVLNSPQHF.

V usage is TRBV3-1 (or the pseudogene TRBV3-2) and J usage is TRBJ2-1; D possibly corresponds to TRBD1 (6 bases). V was pared by 3 bases and J by 12 bases, with 15 bases between. Germline CDR1 LGHDT, CDR2 YNNKEL (reference sequence). CDR3 length equals 13 residues. The chain's CDR3 is CASSHATGYRQFF. CDR3 nucleotides: TGTGCCAGCAGCCACGCTACAGGGTATAGGCAGTTCTTC.

This sequence joins TRBV28 and TRBJ1-2, with TRBD1 matching 7 bases. V shed 8 bases, J shed 2 bases, and the junction held 5 bases outside the gene matches. Germline V gene sequence: CDR1 MDHEN, CDR2 SYDVKM. The CDR3 loop spans 13 amino acids. DNA for the CDR3: TGTGCCAGCTTAGGGGGCCCAAACTATGGCTACACCTTC. It specifies CASLGGPNYGYTF.

In this sample, this clone turned up once. The CDR3 nucleotides are TGTGCCAGCAGCGTGGGCCCTAACACTGAAGCTTTCTTT. Translated: CASSVGPNTEAFF. The V and J genes are TRBV9 and TRBJ1-1, with D unresolved. CDR1 and CDR2 (germline): SGDLS, YYNGEE. V was trimmed by 2 bases and J by 2 bases, leaving 7 bases between them. CDR3 length: 13 amino acids. Looking up the rest from reference TRBV9 and TRBJ1-1 gives the full variable domain: DSGVTQTPKHLITATGQRVTLRCSPRSGDLSVYWYQQSLDQGLQFLIQYYNGEERAKGNILERFSAQQFPDLHSELNLSSLELGDSALYFCASSVGPNTEAFFGQGTRLTVV.

The V gene is TRBV6-6, the J gene TRBJ1-1, with no clear D. The CDR3 is made up of 11 amino acids. V lost 6 bases to trimming and J lost 6 bases, with 8 bases between them. Germline V lookup: CDR1 MNHNY, CDR2 SVGAGI (reference sequence). Here the CDR3 reads CASSPGPEAFF. The DNA for the CDR3 is TGTGCCAGCAGCCCCGGACCTGAAGCTTTCTTT.

With respect to this clone: Sequence at one end of the junction differs from germline and may be a read error. The V call is TRBV28, the J call TRBJ2-1; possibly TRBD1 for D (6 bases). CDR1 and CDR2 from the germline V gene are MDHEN and SYDVKM. This CDR3 spans 13 amino acids. In DNA, the CDR3 is TGTGCCACCAGTGAGGGACACTACAATGAGCAGTTCTTC. Residues: CATSEGHYNEQFF.

The sample holds a few counts of this clone. The rearrangement joins TRBV27 to TRBJ2-7; D might be TRBD2 (5 bases). Trimming removed 7 bases at V and 6 bases at J, with 19 bases between. This CDR3 has 14 amino acids. Germline CDR1 reads MNHEY; CDR2 reads SMNVEV (reference sequence). DNA for the CDR3: TGTGCCAGCACCCTTCGAACGGGATGGGGCGAGCAGTACTTC. This sequence encodes CASTLRTGWGEQYF.

V and J are TRBV24-1 and TRBJ2-1; D uncertain. Germline V gives CDR1 KGHDR, CDR2 SFDVKD. Trimming cost V 4 bases and J 0 bases, with 9 bases left between them. The CDR3 is 15 amino acids. The CDR3 region has the DNA TGTGCCACCAGTGAAGGGCTCCTCTCCTACAATGAGCAGTTCTTC. Translating gives CATSEGLLSYNEQFF.

J is TRBJ2-2 and V is TRBV27; D is undetermined. This CDR3 is 15 amino acids long. CDR1 is MNHEY, CDR2 SMNVEV, per germline (reference sequence). Trimming cost V 5 bases and J 4 bases, with 14 bases left between them. The CDR3 nucleotides read TGTGCCAGCAGTAAAGATGTACGCGGCACCGGGGAGCTGTTTTTT. Protein: CASSKDVRGTGELFF.

The genes are TRBV5-1 and TRBJ2-1, with TRBD1 identical over 9 bases. Germline values: CDR1 SGHRS, CDR2 YFSETQ. This CDR3 is 16 amino acids long. V lost 5 bases and J lost 3; bases outside the gene matches: 9. The CDR3 here is CASRGQGNHIYNEQFF. In nucleotides, the CDR3 is TGCGCCAGCAGGGGACAGGGAAACCATATCTACAATGAGCAGTTCTTC.